Each of the 15 T cell receptor beta chains below was sequenced from the same sample in a study of molecular identifiers for immune sequencing clone quantification. TCRdb reprocessed the PCR reads with MiXCR, giving one entry per CDR3 protein. The table has around 86,000 distinct CDR3 sequences, over 15% seen once. The sequencing sample was made of naive CD8+ T cells from blood, with Jurkat cell RNA spiked in. Subset of the sample: FACS-sorted CD8+CD4-CCR7+CD45RA+ naive T cells. These receptors came from a human donor in good health. Some libraries in this study had Jurkat cell RNA spiked in.

This clonotype has at least ten counts. The V and J genes are TRBV27 and TRBJ1-4; unclear D gene. The germline V gene encodes CDR1 MNHEY and CDR2 SMNVEV (reference sequence). Trimming removed 2 bases at V and 6 bases at J, with 7 bases between. This CDR3 is 13 amino acids long. This chain's CDR3 is CASSLIGYEKLFF. In nucleotides, the CDR3 is TGTGCCAGCAGTTTAATTGGGTATGAAAAACTGTTTTTT.

The rearrangement links TRBV11-2 to TRBJ2-1, with 8 bases matching TRBD2. Trimming removed 2 bases from V and 4 bases from J; junction bases left unmatched: 7. The CDR3 is made up of 16 amino acids. CDR1 and CDR2 from the germline V gene are SGHAT and FQNNGV. This CDR3 reads CASSLLVAGSYNEQFF. CDR3 DNA sequence: TGTGCCAGCAGCTTATTGGTAGCGGGGTCGTACAATGAGCAGTTCTTC. Looking up the rest from reference TRBV11-2 and TRBJ2-1 gives the full variable domain: EAGVAQSPRYKIIEKRQSVAFWCNPISGHATLYWYQQILGQGPKLLIQFQNNGVVDDSQLPKDRFSAERLKGVDSTLKIQPAKLEDSAVYLCASSLLVAGSYNEQFFGPGTRLTVL.

This clonotype was recorded at least ten times. The J gene is TRBJ2-7, the V gene TRBV18, with D possibly matching TRBD1 (5 bases). V lost 2 bases and J 4 bases, leaving 9 bases between the germline ends. The CDR3 covers 13 residues. Germline lookup yields CDR1 KGHSH and CDR2 LQKENI. CDR3 nucleotides: TGTGCCAGCTCACCAGGCAGGGCGTACGAGCAGTACTTC. Translated: CASSPGRAYEQYF.

This clonotype has at least ten counts. The chain combines TRBV2 with TRBJ2-2; D gene uncertain. The CDR3 length is 12 residues. Germline CDR1 is SNHLY and CDR2 is FYNNEI. Trimming removed 3 bases at V and 10 bases at J, with 9 bases between. This chain's CDR3 is CASSDPSLELFF. The DNA of the CDR3 is TGTGCCAGCAGTGATCCGTCCCTGGAGCTGTTTTTT.

This clonotype showed up many times. The rearrangement uses TRBV9 and TRBJ2-7; weak D call: TRBD2 (6 bases). Trimming took 4 bases from V and 6 from J, leaving 17 bases between them. The CDR3 is 14 amino acids. CDR1 SGDLS and CDR2 YYNGEE come from the germline V gene. The CDR3 sequence is CASSLRDFWGEQYF. In nucleotides, the CDR3 is TGTGCCAGCAGCCTCCGGGACTTCTGGGGCGAGCAGTACTTC.

This clonotype was observed many times. The chain has TRBV13 and TRBJ2-7; 15 nucleotides agree with TRBD2. Germline-derived CDR1 and CDR2 are PRHDT and FYEKMQ (reference sequence). The CDR3 spans 17 residues. The V and J ends lost 5 bases and 0 bases, in that order; junction bases with no gene match: 5. The CDR3 coding sequence is TGTGCCAGCAGCCCAGGACTAGCGGGAGGGTACTCCTACGAGCAGTACTTC. This codes for CASSPGLAGGYSYEQYF.

This clonotype was detected ten times or more. This chain connects TRBV7-9 to TRBJ1-1; TRBD1 might be the D (5 bases). CDR3 size: 15 residues. V lost 4 bases and J lost 5, with 17 bases in between. Germline V gene sequence: CDR1 SEHNR, CDR2 FQNEAQ (reference sequence). DNA of the CDR3: TGTGCCAGCAGCTCACCAACAGGCCGGGGGACTGAAGCTTTCTTT. Amino acids: CASSSPTGRGTEAFF.

This clonotype was counted at least ten times. V and J are TRBV6-2 or TRBV6-3 and TRBJ1-1; no definite D call. The CDR3 is 11 amino acids. V lost 2 bases, J lost 7 bases, and 5 bases lay in between. CDR1 is MNHEY, CDR2 SVGEGT, per germline. Written as DNA, the CDR3 is TGTGCCAGCAGTTACGGTAATGAAGCTTTCTTT. Translated, it gives CASSYGNEAFF.

This clonotype was seen at least ten times. The chain links TRBV30 to TRBJ1-1; D gene unclear. The CDR3 has 14 amino acids. Germline V lookup: CDR1 GTSNPN, CDR2 SVGIG (reference sequence). V was clipped by 5 bases and J by 0 bases, with 13 bases between them. The chain's CDR3 is CAWLGFGMNTEAFF. CDR3 coding DNA: TGTGCCTGGTTAGGGTTCGGGATGAACACTGAAGCTTTCTTT.

This clonotype was seen ten or more times. This chain uses TRBV7-2 with TRBJ2-7, with D possibly being TRBD1 (6 bases). V shed 3 bases and J shed 2 bases, with 14 bases lying between them. This CDR3 is built from 15 residues. Germline V gives CDR1 SGHTA, CDR2 FQGNSA. CDR3 residues: CASSLGQGLTYEQYF. The CDR3 bases are TGTGCCAGCAGCTTGGGGCAGGGGCTAACCTACGAGCAGTACTTC.

The V call is TRBV7-9, the J call TRBJ2-3; D ambiguous. V lost 1 base and J lost 1, with 6 bases in between. Germline CDR1 and CDR2: SEHNR and FQNEAQ (reference sequence). This CDR3 comprises 14 residues. The CDR3 coding sequence is TGTGCCAGCAGCTTAGATGACGGCACAGATACGCAGTATTTT. It specifies CASSLDDGTDTQYF.

The table lists this clonotype with many counts. V and J are TRBV3-1 and TRBJ2-7, with D maybe TRBD2 (6 bases). The CDR3 loop spans 14 amino acids. Germline-derived CDR1 and CDR2 are LGHDT and YNNKEL (reference sequence). The V end lost 2 bases, the J end lost 2 bases, and 10 bases lay between the germline ends. In nucleotides, the CDR3 is TGTGCCAGCAGCCAAACGTGGAGGGCCTACGAGCAGTACTTC. Its translation is CASSQTWRAYEQYF.

This clonotype was recorded many times. V gene TRBV10-3 combines with J gene TRBJ1-5, with D possibly being TRBD1 (6 bases). Germline CDR1 and CDR2: ENHRY and SYGVKD. With 10 bases removed from V and 7 bases from J, the gap between germline ends came to 14 bases. The CDR3 covers 12 residues. The CDR3 nucleotides read TGTGCCAACTACAGGGAACCCCAGCCCCAGCATTTT. This translates into CANYREPQPQHF.

On this clonotype itself: A much larger clone differs from this one at a single base, so this may be a read error. This chain uses TRBV11-3 with TRBJ2-3; 9 bases fit TRBD2. In germline, CDR1 is SGHNT, CDR2 YENEEA. V lost 1 base, J lost 5 bases, and 7 bases stayed unmatched. This CDR3 has 16 residues. The CDR3 region is CASSLGGGGAGDTQYF. In DNA form, the CDR3 reads TGTGCCAGCAGCTTAGGGGGCGGGGGGGCCGGAGATACGCAGTATTTT.

The sample holds many counts of this clonotype. The CDR3 coding sequence is TGCGCCAGCAGCCAAGGACTCCTGGGGGAGCAGTACTTC. This encodes CASSQGLLGEQYF. The rearrangement links TRBV4-3 to TRBJ2-7; D ambiguous. CDR1 LGHNA and CDR2 YSLEER come from the germline V gene. V was cut by 1 base and J by 7 bases, with 11 bases left in between. The CDR3 length is 13 residues.